Reported below is one TCR beta chain. The antigen it recognizes is unknown. The input lacks base qualities; no much larger clone sits a single base away. The sample originates from a study of T cell repertoires in cytomegalovirus infection (dated by TCRdb to about 2019). For context, the study as a whole: Because public TCR beta signatures pointed to carriage of CMV infection together with the matching HLA type, the HLA type of each donor mattered for the analysis.

CDR3 length: 13 amino acids, cysteine to phenylalanine. Of the read, only the CDR3 DNA is kept; its 39 bases are in frame from base 1. Trimming takes 6 bases off V and 6 bases off J; junction bases not matched to a gene: 4. CDR1 and CDR2 are drawn from the germline V gene: MNHEY, SVGEGT. Broader findings and caveats from the paper: Cumulative frequency of public TCR beta family members discriminated carriers of CMV infection plus the relevant HLA type in this cohort and an independent 352-donor cohort. The ex vivo response was dominated by HLA-C-restricted CMV-specific TCR beta clonotypes, and the single most frequent clonotype in two of eight donors was supplied by these HLA-C-restricted clonotypes.

Sequencing was carried out with an Illumina HiSeq 1500. TCRdb trimmed the raw reads at Q25, called clones with MiXCR and kept productive beta chains. Here each entry gathers all rows of one CDR3 protein and keeps the most common genes and DNA. Recorded for this sample are 150,000 to 200,000 distinct CDR3 sequences; roughly a fifth of them occurred a single time. The ten largest clones add up to 2.9% of the sample. The specimen was PBMCs. The TCR sequence derives from a human donor in good health (CMV status not recorded). Some clones in this sample may be carry-over from other donors' samples. The rearranged segments are TRBV6-2 or TRBV6-3 and TRBJ1-5, and 8 junction bases match TRBD1. The CDR3 region has the sequence CASRVGTGQPQHF. The DNA sequence is as follows: TGTGCCAGCAGAGTGGGGACAGGTCAGCCCCAGCATTTT.